In this sample, the clone carrying this T cell receptor beta chain turned up a few times. Germline-derived CDR1 and CDR2 are SGHKS and YYEKEE (reference sequence). Unmatched junction bases numbered 10, after V lost 0 bases and J lost 8 bases. CDR3 length equals 15 residues. The entry originates in a study of blood T cells in healthy people across ages. Through a sample-barcoded 5' primer and a J-beta primer mix, a second PCR was run for roughly 6 to 12 cycles. Unique molecular identifiers of 12 random nucleotides labeled each cDNA. TCRdb reanalysed the 5' RACE reads using MiXCR and keeps one entry per CDR3 protein. The table shows 950,000 to 1,200,000 distinct CDR3 sequences, with 35% to 45% occurring only once.

This clonotype was sampled from a man younger than 35 in good health. This chain uses TRBV5-5 with TRBJ1-2, with TRBD1 identical over 7 bases. Specimen: blood. As DNA, the CDR3 is TGTGCCAGCAGCTTGGAACGGCAGGGGGTTATGGGCTACACCTTC. It specifies CASSLERQGVMGYTF. Based on the CDR3 plus reference TRBV5-5 and TRBJ1-2, the full variable domain is DAGVTQSPTHLIKTRGQQVTLRCSPISGHKSVSWYQQVLGQGPQFIFQYYEKEERGRGNFPDRFSARQFPNYSSELNVNALLLGDSALYLCASSLERQGVMGYTFGSGTRLTVV.